This T cell receptor (beta chain) came from a study of early T cells in non-severe SARS-CoV-2 infection (dated by TCRdb to 2020 to 2022). Background for the entire study: Because TCR sequencing was done on bulk RNA from unsorted whole blood, the alpha and beta chains could not be paired. Overall study results and their limits: Matching against VDJdb was skewed toward anti-spike CD8 responses, likely underestimated virus-specific expansions, and missed private and CD4 specificities.

Relative to germline, V is 5 bases shorter and J is 7 bases shorter, with 9 bases between their ends. The CDR3 measures 12 amino acids from cysteine to phenylalanine. Only the CDR3 portion is preserved as DNA: 36 bases, with reading frame beginning at the first base. Based on the germline V gene (reference sequence), the CDR1 and CDR2 sequences are SEHNR and FQNEAQ. This clonotype was counted ten times or more. There is no known antigen for this receptor. Base qualities were left out, and no much larger clone turns up one base away. Library construction relied on 5' RACE. Sequencer: NextSeq 500. To correct for sequencing error and PCR bias, the TCR library protocol tagged individual cDNA molecules with unique molecular identifiers. TCR alpha and beta chains were both sequenced, and the abundances of alpha and beta sequences in each sample were closely correlated with each other. Per the source publication's procedure: Decombinator V4 was used to annotate TCR sequences for V gene, J gene and CDR3. TCRs were defined as expanded if a significant change between any two time points was detected under a Poisson model with p below 0.0001. TCR abundances were normalised to the total number of TCRs sequenced in each sample and reported as counts per million. TRAV1-2 paired with TRAJ12, TRAJ20 or TRAJ33 defined MAIT TCRs, while TRAV10 paired with TRAJ18 defined iNKT TCRs. A search of VDJdb, accessed on 1 November 2021, was run for TCRs annotated to CMV, EBV and SARS-CoV-2, with TCRs annotated for multiple antigens excluded. The public reads were reanalyzed by TCRdb: fastp trimming at Q25, MiXCR alignment, in-frame beta chains only. Identical CDR3 proteins give one entry, which carries the most common genes and DNA. TCRdb's processing, not the authors', yielded these V and J calls. This sample has 30,000 to 35,000 distinct CDR3 sequences in its table, and roughly 7% of those were observed once. The ten largest clones take up 2.5% to 3% of the sample.

The study was a case-control design nested within a healthcare worker cohort in London, UK, with weekly nasopharyngeal swab PCR tests and blood sampling. Between 23 and 31 March 2020, the week of the UK lockdown, healthcare workers were enrolled and then followed up weekly for as long as 16 weeks. The V gene is TRBV7-9 and the J gene is TRBJ1-5; the D gene cannot be resolved reliably. The material sequenced was whole blood. The TCR originated in an adult who was a healthcare worker with PCR-confirmed SARS-CoV-2 infection or an uninfected control (not recorded which). The DNA is TGTGCCAGCAGCCCCTTGGAGCAGCCCCAGCATTTT. It is translated as CASSPLEQPQHF.